This T cell receptor (beta chain) is drawn from a study of regulatory T cells in long-lasting Graves disease. Whole-study results and caveats: Newly diagnosed Graves' patients exceeded persistent ones in TCR diversity.

Library construction for TCR beta used iRepertoire HTBI primers and Arm-PCR of CDR3 regions. Each CDR3 protein is one row after TCRdb ran MiXCR on the multiplex PCR reads. The sample has 350,000 to 450,000 distinct CDR3 sequences, about 15% seen once. The CDR3 is 15 residues long. The J segment lost 4 bases and the V segment lost 6 bases, leaving 9 bases of the junction unmatched. CDR1 and CDR2 (germline): MDHEN, SYDVKM. This clonotype was detected only a few times. Its antigen is unidentified. Sample time point: newly diagnosed GD, antithyroid drugs for less than 3 months. PBMC-extracted RNA yielded the TCR library. These records were also assigned to another study, of T cells in Graves' hyperthyroidism and ophthalmopathy. That report adds: In patients aged 18 to 65, hyperthyroidism was newly diagnosed, with duration under 2 months. Each diagnosis was grounded in clinical symptoms, serum thyroxine and TRAb, thyroid ultrasound, and orbital computed tomography. The HTBI primer set served for first-round RT-PCR of the TCR CDR3.

The chain links TRBV28 to TRBJ2-1; 7 bases agree with TRBD1. The clonotype was recovered from a woman in her 40s with Graves disease. Sequences were derived from peripheral blood mononuclear cells (PBMCs), sampled at new diagnosis, from a patient treated with antithyroid drugs. The CDR3 DNA sequence: TGTGCCAGCAGGACCGGGACAGCGCCGTACAATGAGCAGTTCTTC. As protein: CASRTGTAPYNEQFF.